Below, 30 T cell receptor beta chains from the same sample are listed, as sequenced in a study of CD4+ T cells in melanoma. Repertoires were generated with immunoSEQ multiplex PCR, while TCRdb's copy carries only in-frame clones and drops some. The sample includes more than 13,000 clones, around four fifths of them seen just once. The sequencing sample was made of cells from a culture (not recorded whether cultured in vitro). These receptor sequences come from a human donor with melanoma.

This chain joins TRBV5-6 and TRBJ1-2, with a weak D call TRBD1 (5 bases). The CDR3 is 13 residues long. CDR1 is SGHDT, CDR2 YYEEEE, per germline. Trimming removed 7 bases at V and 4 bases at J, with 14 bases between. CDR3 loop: CASSRGSGYGYTF. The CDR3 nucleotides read TGTGCCAGCTCGCGGGGGTCTGGCTATGGCTACACCTTC. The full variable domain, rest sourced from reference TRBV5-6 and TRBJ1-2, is DAGVTQSPTHLIKTRGQQVTLRCSPKSGHDTVSWYQQALGQGPQFIFQYYEEEERQRGNFPDRFSGHQFPNYSSELNVNALLLGDSALYLCASSRGSGYGYTFGSGTRLTVV.

Here the CDR3 DNA reads TGTGCCACCAGCAGAGGTCTGAGGATTAACTATGGCTACACCTTC. It codes for CATSRGLRINYGYTF. J is TRBJ1-2 and V is TRBV15; D remains unclear. The CDR3 extends over 15 amino acids. With 1 base removed from V and 1 base from J, the gap between germline ends came to 10 bases. Germline CDR1 LNHNV, CDR2 YYDKDF (reference sequence).

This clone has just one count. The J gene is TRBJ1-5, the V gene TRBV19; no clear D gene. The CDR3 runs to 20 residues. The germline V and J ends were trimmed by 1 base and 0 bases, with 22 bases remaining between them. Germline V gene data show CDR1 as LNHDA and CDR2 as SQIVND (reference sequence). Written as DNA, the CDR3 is TGTGCCAGTAGTATAGGTACGTGGCAGGCCCAGCCCGATAGCAATCAGCCCCAGCATTTT. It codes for CASSIGTWQAQPDSNQPQHF. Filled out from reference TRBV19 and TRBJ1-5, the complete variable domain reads DGGITQSPKYLFRKEGQNVTLSCEQNLNHDAMYWYRQDPGQGLRLIYYSQIVNDFQKGDIAEGYSVSREKKESFPLTVTSAQKNPTAFYLCASSIGTWQAQPDSNQPQHFGDGTRLSIL.

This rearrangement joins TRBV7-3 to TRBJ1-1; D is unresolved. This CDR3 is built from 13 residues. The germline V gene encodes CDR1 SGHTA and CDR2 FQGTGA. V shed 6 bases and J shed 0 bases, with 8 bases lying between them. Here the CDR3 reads CASSPGLNTEAFF. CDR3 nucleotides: TGTGCCAGCAGTCCAGGCTTGAACACTGAAGCTTTCTTT.

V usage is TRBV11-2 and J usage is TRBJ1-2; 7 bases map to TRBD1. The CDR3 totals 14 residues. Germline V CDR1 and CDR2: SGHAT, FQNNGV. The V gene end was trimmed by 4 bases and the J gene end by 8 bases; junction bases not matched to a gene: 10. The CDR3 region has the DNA TGTGCCAGCAGCTCCGATTTACAGGGGTCAGGCTACACCTTC. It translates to CASSSDLQGSGYTF.

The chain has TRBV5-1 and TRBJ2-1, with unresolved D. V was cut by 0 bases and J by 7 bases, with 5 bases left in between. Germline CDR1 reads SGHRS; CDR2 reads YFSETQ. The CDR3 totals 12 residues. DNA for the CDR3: TGCGCCAGCAGCTTGGTGCCTAATGAGCAGTTCTTC. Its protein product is CASSLVPNEQFF.

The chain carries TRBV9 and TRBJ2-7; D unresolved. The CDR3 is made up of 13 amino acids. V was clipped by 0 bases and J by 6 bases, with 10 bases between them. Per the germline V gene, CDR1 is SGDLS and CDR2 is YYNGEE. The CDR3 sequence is CASSVEPRGEQYF. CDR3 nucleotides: TGTGCCAGCAGCGTAGAACCCCGAGGCGAGCAGTACTTC.

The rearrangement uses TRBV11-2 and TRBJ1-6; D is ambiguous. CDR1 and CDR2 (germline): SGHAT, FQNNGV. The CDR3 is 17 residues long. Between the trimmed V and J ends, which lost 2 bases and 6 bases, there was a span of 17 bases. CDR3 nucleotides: TGTGCCAGCAGCTTAACAGTGCCCGTTCTTGTTAATTCACCCCTCCACTTT. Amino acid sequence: CASSLTVPVLVNSPLHF.

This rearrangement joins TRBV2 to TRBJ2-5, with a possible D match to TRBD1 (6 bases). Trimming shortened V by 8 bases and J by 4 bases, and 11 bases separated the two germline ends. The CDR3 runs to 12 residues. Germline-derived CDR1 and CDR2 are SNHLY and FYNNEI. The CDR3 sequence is CASSTGLETQYF. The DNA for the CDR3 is TGTGCCAGCTCCACAGGGCTAGAGACCCAGTACTTC.

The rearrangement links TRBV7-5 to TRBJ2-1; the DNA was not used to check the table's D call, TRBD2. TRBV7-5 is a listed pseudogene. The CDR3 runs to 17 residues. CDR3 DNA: TGTGCCAGAAGCCCAAGGAGGGCGGGTCGCTACTACAATGAGCAGTTCTTC. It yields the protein CARSPRRAGRYYNEQFF.

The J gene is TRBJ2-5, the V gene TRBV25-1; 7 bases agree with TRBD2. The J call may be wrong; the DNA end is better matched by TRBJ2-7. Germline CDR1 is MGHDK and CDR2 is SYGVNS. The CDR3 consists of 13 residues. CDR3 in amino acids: CASGGLGTYEQYF. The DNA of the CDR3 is TGTGCCAGCGGAGGACTAGGGACCTACGAGCAGTACTTC.

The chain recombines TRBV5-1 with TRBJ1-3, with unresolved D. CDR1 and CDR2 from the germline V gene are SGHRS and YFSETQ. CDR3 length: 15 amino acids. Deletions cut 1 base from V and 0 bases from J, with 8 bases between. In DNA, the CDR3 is TGCGCCAGCAGCTTGTGGCAGAGCTCTGGAAACACCATATATTTT. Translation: CASSLWQSSGNTIYF.

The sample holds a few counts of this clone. The CDR3 region has the DNA TGCGCCAGCAGCTTGTCAGGACAGGGTGCGAGTGGCTACACCTTC. Translated: CASSLSGQGASGYTF. The chain uses TRBV5-1 and TRBJ1-2; 8 positions match TRBD1. The germline V gene has CDR1 SGHRS and CDR2 YFSETQ. CDR3 length: 15 amino acids. Trimming cost V 1 base and J 7 bases; bases outside gene matches: 9.

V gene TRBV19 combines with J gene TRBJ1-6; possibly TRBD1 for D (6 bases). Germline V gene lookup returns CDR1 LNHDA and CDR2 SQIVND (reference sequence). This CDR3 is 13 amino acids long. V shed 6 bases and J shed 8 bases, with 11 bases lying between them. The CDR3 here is CASRGRGDSPLHF. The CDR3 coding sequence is TGTGCCAGTAGAGGCAGGGGTGATTCACCCCTCCACTTT.

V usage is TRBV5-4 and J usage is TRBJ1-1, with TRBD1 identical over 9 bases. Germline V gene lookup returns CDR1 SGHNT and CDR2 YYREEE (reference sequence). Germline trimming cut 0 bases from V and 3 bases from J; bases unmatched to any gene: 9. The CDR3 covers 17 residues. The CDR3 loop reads CASSLGPTGGADTEAFF. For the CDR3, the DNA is TGTGCCAGCAGCTTGGGTCCCACAGGGGGCGCCGACACTGAAGCTTTCTTT. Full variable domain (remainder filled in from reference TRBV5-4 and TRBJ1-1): ETGVTQSPTHLIKTRGQQVTLRCSSQSGHNTVSWYQQALGQGPQFIFQYYREEENGRGNFPPRFSGLQFPNYSSELNVNALELDDSALYLCASSLGPTGGADTEAFFGQGTRLTVV.

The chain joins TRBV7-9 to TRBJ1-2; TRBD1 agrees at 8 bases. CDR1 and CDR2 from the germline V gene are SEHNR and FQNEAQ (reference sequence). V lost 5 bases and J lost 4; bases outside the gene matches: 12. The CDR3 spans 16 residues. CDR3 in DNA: TGTGCCAGCAGCCGCGAAAGAGACAGGGGCACCTATGGCTACACCTTC. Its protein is CASSRERDRGTYGYTF.

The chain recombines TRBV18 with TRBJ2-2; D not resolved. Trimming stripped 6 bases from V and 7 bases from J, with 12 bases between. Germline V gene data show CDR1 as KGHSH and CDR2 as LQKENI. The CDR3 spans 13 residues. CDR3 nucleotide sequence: TGTGCCAGCTCGCTCCGATGGGACGGGGAGCTGTTTTTT. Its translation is CASSLRWDGELFF.

CDR3 sequence: CASSQVQGSEKLFF. The DNA for the CDR3 is TGTGCCAGCAGCCAAGTTCAGGGTTCTGAAAAACTGTTTTTT. The chain employs TRBV4-2 and TRBJ1-4; perhaps TRBD1 as D (5 bases). V lost 1 base, J lost 7 bases, and 10 bases lay in between. The length of the CDR3 is 14 residues. CDR1 and CDR2 from the germline V gene are LGHNA and YNFKEQ.

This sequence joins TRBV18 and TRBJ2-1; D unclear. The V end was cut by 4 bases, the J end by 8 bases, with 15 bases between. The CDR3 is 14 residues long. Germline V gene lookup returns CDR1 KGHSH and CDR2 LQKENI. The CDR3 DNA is TGTGCCAGCTCACTAAACAATGTACGGGATGAGCAGTTCTTC. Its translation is CASSLNNVRDEQFF.

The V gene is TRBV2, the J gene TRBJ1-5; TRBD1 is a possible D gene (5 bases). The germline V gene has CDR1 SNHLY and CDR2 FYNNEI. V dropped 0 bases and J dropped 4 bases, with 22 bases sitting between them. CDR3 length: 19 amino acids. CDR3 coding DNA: TGTGCCAGCAGTGAAGCAGGGACGGATCCGATCCTCTTTAATCAGCCCCAGCATTTT. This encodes CASSEAGTDPILFNQPQHF.

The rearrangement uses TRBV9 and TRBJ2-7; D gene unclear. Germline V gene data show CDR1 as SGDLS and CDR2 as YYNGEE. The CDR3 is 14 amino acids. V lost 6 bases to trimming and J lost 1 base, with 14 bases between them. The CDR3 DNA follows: TGTGCCAGCACCCGCCGGGTCGATTCCTACGAGCAGTACTTC. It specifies CASTRRVDSYEQYF.

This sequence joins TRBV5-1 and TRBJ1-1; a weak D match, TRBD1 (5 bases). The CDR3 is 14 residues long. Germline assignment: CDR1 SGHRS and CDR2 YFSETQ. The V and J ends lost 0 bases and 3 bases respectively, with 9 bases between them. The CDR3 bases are TGCGCCAGCAGCTTGGCTCCACAGGACACTGAAGCTTTCTTT. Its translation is CASSLAPQDTEAFF.

The DNA of the CDR3 is TGTGCCAGTATCCTGGGGAGGACGGGACAGCAGAACACTGAAGCTTTCTTT. Translating gives CASILGRTGQQNTEAFF. The gene calls are TRBV19 and TRBJ1-1; 7 nucleotides align to TRBD1. This CDR3 comprises 17 residues. The germline V gene encodes CDR1 LNHDA and CDR2 SQIVND (reference sequence). The V and J ends lost 7 bases and 1 base, in that order; junction bases with no gene match: 15.

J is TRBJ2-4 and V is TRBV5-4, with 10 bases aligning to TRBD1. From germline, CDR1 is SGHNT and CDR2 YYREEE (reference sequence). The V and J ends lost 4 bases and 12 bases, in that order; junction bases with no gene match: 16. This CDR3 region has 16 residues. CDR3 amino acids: CASSPGGDRGPLSQYF. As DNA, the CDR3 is TGTGCCAGCAGCCCCGGGGGGGACAGGGGACCCCTTAGTCAGTACTTC.

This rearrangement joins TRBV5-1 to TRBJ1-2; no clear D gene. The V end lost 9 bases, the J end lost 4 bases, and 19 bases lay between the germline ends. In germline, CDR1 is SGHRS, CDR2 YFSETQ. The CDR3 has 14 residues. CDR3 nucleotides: TGCGCCAACCCGAGTGACCCCATGGGCTATGGCTACACCTTC. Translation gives CANPSDPMGYGYTF.

The CDR3 DNA is TGCGCCAGCAGTTCGCAGGTCCAAGCGTCCTACGAGCAGTACTTC. Translating it yields CASSSQVQASYEQYF. The chain links TRBV5-1 to TRBJ2-7, with D uncertain. V was trimmed by 5 bases and J by 1 base, leaving 16 bases between them. The CDR3 contains 15 residues. The V gene's germline CDR1 is SGHRS and CDR2 YFSETQ.

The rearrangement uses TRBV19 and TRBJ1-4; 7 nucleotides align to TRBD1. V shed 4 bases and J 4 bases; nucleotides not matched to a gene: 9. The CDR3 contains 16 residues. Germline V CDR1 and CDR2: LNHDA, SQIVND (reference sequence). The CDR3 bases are TGTGCCAGTAGTAGGACGGGACAGCCGATTAATGAAAAACTGTTTTTT. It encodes CASSRTGQPINEKLFF.

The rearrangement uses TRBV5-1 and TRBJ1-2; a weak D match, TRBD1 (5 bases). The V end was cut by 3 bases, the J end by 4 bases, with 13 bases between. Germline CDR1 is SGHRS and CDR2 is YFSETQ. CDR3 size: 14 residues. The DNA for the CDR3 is TGCGCCAGCAGCTCCAGGGAGGGTAGCTATGGCTACACCTTC. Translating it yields CASSSREGSYGYTF.

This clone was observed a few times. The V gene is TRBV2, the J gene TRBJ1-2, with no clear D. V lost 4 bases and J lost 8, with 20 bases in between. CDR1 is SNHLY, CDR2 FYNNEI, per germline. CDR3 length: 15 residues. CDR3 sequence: CASSATGAVRGGYTF. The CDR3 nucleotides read TGTGCCAGCAGTGCAACGGGAGCCGTGAGAGGAGGCTACACCTTC. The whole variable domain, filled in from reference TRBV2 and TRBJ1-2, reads EPEVTQTPSHQVTQMGQEVILRCVPISNHLYFYWYRQILGQKVEFLVSFYNNEISEKSEIFDDQFSVERPDGSNFTLKIRSTKLEDSAMYFCASSATGAVRGGYTFGSGTRLTVV.

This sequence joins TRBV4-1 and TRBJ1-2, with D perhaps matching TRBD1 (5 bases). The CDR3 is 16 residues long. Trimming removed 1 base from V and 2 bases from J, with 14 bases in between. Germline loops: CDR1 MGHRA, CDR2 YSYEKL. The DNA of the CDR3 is TGCGCCAGCAGCCAAGTAAGGCAGGGAGGAAACTATGGCTACACCTTC. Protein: CASSQVRQGGNYGYTF.